These 32 T cell receptor beta chains were all obtained from the same sample, sequenced in a study of blood T cell repertoires in COVID-19. Only in-frame clones appear in the TCRdb table, and some are missing; sequencing was by immunoSEQ multiplex PCR. The sample lists under 80,000 clones; about 80% were seen once. The sample taken for sequencing was peripheral blood. These receptors all come from a human donor in a cohort sampled during active COVID-19.

The rearrangement joins TRBV5-5 to TRBJ2-2, with TRBD1 identical over 8 bases. The CDR3 is made up of 16 amino acids. The trim removed 1 base at V and 7 bases at J, leaving 9 bases unmatched. CDR1 and CDR2 from the germline V gene are SGHKS and YYEKEE (reference sequence). Written as DNA, the CDR3 is TGTGCCAGCAGCTTGACCGATGGCGGGACAGGCGGGGAGCTGTTTTTT. Amino acid sequence: CASSLTDGGTGGELFF.

V gene TRBV6-5 combines with J gene TRBJ1-5; D is possibly TRBD1 (6 bases). CDR1 MNHEY and CDR2 SVGAGI come from the germline V gene. The length of the CDR3 is 13 residues. V gave up 3 bases and J gave up 6 bases, with 9 bases separating them. This CDR3 reads CASSYTGSQPQHF. DNA of the CDR3: TGTGCCAGCAGTTATACAGGGAGTCAGCCCCAGCATTTT.

The sample holds one count of this clone. The chain uses TRBV3-1 (or the pseudogene TRBV3-2) and TRBJ2-7; TRBD2 matches at 12 bases. With V trimmed by 4 bases and J by 4 bases, 14 bases remained unmatched. The CDR3 is made up of 18 amino acids. The germline V gene encodes CDR1 LGHDT and CDR2 YNNKEL (reference sequence). The CDR3: CASSPPTGGTSGSYEQYF. In nucleotides, the CDR3 is TGTGCCAGCAGCCCGCCGACAGGGGGGACTAGCGGGTCGTACGAGCAGTACTTC.

The chain couples TRBV6-5 to TRBJ1-4, with D unclear. The CDR3 is made up of 11 amino acids. Germline V gives CDR1 MNHEY, CDR2 SVGAGI. V dropped 7 bases and J dropped 7 bases, with 7 bases sitting between them. The DNA for the CDR3 is TGTGCCAGCAAGGGAGGTGAAAAACTGTTTTTT. Protein sequence: CASKGGEKLFF.

V usage is TRBV6-2 or TRBV6-3 and J usage is TRBJ1-6, with TRBD1 matching over 7 bases. In germline, CDR1 is MNHEY, CDR2 SVGEGT. This CDR3 spans 14 amino acids. With V trimmed by 7 bases and J by 8 bases, 8 bases remained unmatched. This chain's CDR3 is CASTPTGWYSPLHF. In DNA, the CDR3 is TGTGCCAGCACCCCGACAGGGTGGTATTCACCCCTCCACTTT.

This clone was observed once. CDR3 nucleotides: TGTGCCAGCAGGGGACCGGGACTAGCGGGAAATGAGCAGTTCTTC. It translates to CASRGPGLAGNEQFF. This sequence joins TRBV7-2 and TRBJ2-1; 13 bases map to TRBD2. V lost 6 bases to trimming and J lost 7 bases; unmatched junction nucleotides: 6. This CDR3 is built from 15 residues. From germline, CDR1 is SGHTA and CDR2 FQGNSA. The complete variable domain, with remaining parts taken from reference TRBV7-2 and TRBJ2-1, reads GAGVSQSPSNKVTEKGKDVELRCDPISGHTALYWYRQSLGQGLEFLIYFQGNSAPDKSGLPSDRFSAERTGGSVSTLTIQRTQQEDSAVYLCASRGPGLAGNEQFFGPGTRLTVL.

The V and J genes are TRBV7-3 and TRBJ1-6; 7 positions match TRBD1. Germline V gene sequence: CDR1 SGHTA, CDR2 FQGTGA. J lost 10 bases, V lost 5 bases, and 8 bases had no gene match. This CDR3 comprises 14 residues. CDR3 residues: CASSQTGFGSPLHF. The CDR3 DNA is TGTGCCAGCAGCCAGACAGGGTTTGGATCACCCCTCCACTTT.

In DNA form, the CDR3 reads TGTGCCAGCAGCCGCGGGTCCGCGAACACCGGGGAGCTGTTTTTT. Translation: CASSRGSANTGELFF. The rearrangement joins TRBV7-9 to TRBJ2-2; D possibly corresponds to TRBD2 (5 bases). The CDR3 is made up of 15 amino acids. CDR1 is SEHNR, CDR2 FQNEAQ, per germline (reference sequence). V was cut by 5 bases and J by 0 bases, with 10 bases left in between.

CDR3 nucleotides: TGTGCCAGCAGTTCCGGGACATTCTCCTACAATGAGCAGTTCTTC. Amino acid sequence: CASSSGTFSYNEQFF. This chain uses TRBV6-5 with TRBJ2-1; tentative D call: TRBD1 (6 bases). Germline-derived CDR1 and CDR2 are MNHEY and SVGAGI. The V end was cut by 4 bases, the J end by 0 bases, with 10 bases between. The CDR3 loop spans 15 amino acids.

The chain links TRBV5-4 to TRBJ1-1; a weak D match, TRBD1 (6 bases). Germline V gives CDR1 SGHNT, CDR2 YYREEE (reference sequence). CDR3 length: 17 amino acids. Trimming shortened V by 6 bases and J by 5 bases, and 26 bases separated the two germline ends. The CDR3: CASILKAGGAKVTEAFF. The CDR3 DNA sequence: TGTGCCAGCATCCTTAAGGCCGGGGGGGCCAAGGTTACTGAAGCTTTCTTT. Looking up the rest from reference TRBV5-4 and TRBJ1-1 gives the full variable domain: ETGVTQSPTHLIKTRGQQVTLRCSSQSGHNTVSWYQQALGQGPQFIFQYYREEENGRGNFPPRFSGLQFPNYSSELNVNALELDDSALYLCASILKAGGAKVTEAFFGQGTRLTVV.

The V gene is TRBV18, the J gene TRBJ2-2, with no clear D. This CDR3 contains 13 residues. The V and J ends lost 2 bases and 5 bases respectively, with 6 bases between them. Germline loops: CDR1 KGHSH, CDR2 LQKENI. CDR3 sequence: CASSPWATGELFF. The CDR3 DNA follows: TGTGCCAGCTCACCATGGGCGACCGGGGAGCTGTTTTTT.

This clone showed up just a few times. The rearrangement uses TRBV5-1 and TRBJ1-2; D perhaps matches TRBD1 (6 bases). Trimming left V 0 bases short and J 10 bases short, with 16 bases between. CDR1 and CDR2 (germline): SGHRS, YFSETQ. CDR3 length equals 14 residues. CDR3 amino acids: CASSLGHRQDIYTF. Written as DNA, the CDR3 is TGCGCCAGCAGCTTGGGGCATAGACAGGACATCTACACCTTC.

The V gene is TRBV19, the J gene TRBJ2-5, with no clear D. Trimming took off 9 bases at V and 8 bases at J, with 13 bases between the two ends. The length of the CDR3 is 11 residues. Germline V gene lookup returns CDR1 LNHDA and CDR2 SQIVND (reference sequence). CDR3 region: CASSVGPTQYF. CDR3 DNA sequence: TGTGCCAGCTCAGTGGGCCCAACCCAGTACTTC.

The rearrangement joins TRBV7-2 to TRBJ2-5, with D maybe TRBD1 (9 bases). The CDR3 contains 17 residues. V was trimmed by 4 bases and J by 7 bases, leaving 25 bases between them. Per the germline V gene, CDR1 is SGHTA and CDR2 is FQGNSA. Written as DNA, the CDR3 is TGTGCCAGCAGCTCGACAGGGGGATCGCTAGCGGGTGGGACCCAGTACTTC. Protein product: CASSSTGGSLAGGTQYF.

CDR3 residues: CAWKGGGHLNTGELFF. DNA of the CDR3: TGTGCCTGGAAAGGCGGGGGACACTTGAACACCGGGGAGCTGTTTTTT. The genes are TRBV30 and TRBJ2-2; a weak D match, TRBD2 (7 bases). CDR1 GTSNPN and CDR2 SVGIG come from the germline V gene (reference sequence). The CDR3 is 16 amino acids. The germline V and J ends were trimmed by 4 bases and 1 base, with 16 bases remaining between them.

The rearrangement joins TRBV5-1 to TRBJ2-7; 12 bases are a match to TRBD1. V lost 1 base, J lost 3 bases, and 5 bases stayed unmatched. The CDR3 is 16 residues long. From germline, CDR1 is SGHRS and CDR2 YFSETQ. CDR3 sequence (DNA): TGCGCCAGCAGCTTGCCCGGGACAGGGGGCAGCTACGAGCAGTACTTC. It yields the protein CASSLPGTGGSYEQYF. The full variable domain, in which reference TRBV5-1 and TRBJ2-7 provide the parts outside the CDR3, is KAGVTQTPRYLIKTRGQQVTLSCSPISGHRSVSWYQQTPGQGLQFLFEYFSETQRNKGNFPGRFSGRQFSNSRSEMNVSTLELGDSALYLCASSLPGTGGSYEQYFGPGTRLTVT.

The V gene is TRBV5-1, the J gene TRBJ2-7; tentatively, D is TRBD2 (5 bases). Looked up from germline, CDR1 is SGHRS and CDR2 is YFSETQ. V was cut by 3 bases and J by 4 bases, with 17 bases left in between. The CDR3 contains 15 residues. The CDR3: CASSSLALVGYEQYF. The CDR3 region has the DNA TGCGCCAGCAGCTCCTTAGCGCTAGTCGGTTACGAGCAGTACTTC.

J is TRBJ2-3 and V is TRBV6-5; the D gene is possibly TRBD2 (6 bases). V was trimmed by 7 bases and J by 6 bases, leaving 17 bases between them. Germline lookup yields CDR1 MNHEY and CDR2 SVGAGI. This CDR3 contains 14 residues. The CDR3 reads CASTAGPRRDTQYF. DNA for the CDR3: TGTGCCAGCACCGCGGGACCGCGACGGGATACGCAGTATTTT.

This rearrangement joins TRBV3-1 (or the pseudogene TRBV3-2) to TRBJ2-7, with 7 nucleotides matching TRBD2. The CDR3 has 17 amino acids. Per the germline V gene, CDR1 is LGHDT and CDR2 is YNNKEL (reference sequence). V was clipped by 0 bases and J by 6 bases; unmatched bases: 14. The CDR3 DNA is TGTGCCAGCAGCCAAGAAGGAGGCGCGGGAGTAGAAATCGAGCAGTACTTC. Amino acid sequence: CASSQEGGAGVEIEQYF.

This chain joins TRBV6-5 and TRBJ2-7; perhaps TRBD2 as D (5 bases). Looked up from germline, CDR1 is MNHEY and CDR2 is SVGAGI. The CDR3 runs to 16 residues. Trimming stripped 0 bases from V and 0 bases from J, with 12 bases between. The CDR3 protein is CASSYSGLASSYEQYF. As DNA, the CDR3 is TGTGCCAGCAGTTACTCCGGACTGGCAAGCTCCTACGAGCAGTACTTC.

V and J are TRBV29-1 and TRBJ2-5, with D possibly being TRBD2 (5 bases). Germline values: CDR1 SQVTM, CDR2 ANQGSEA. This CDR3 comprises 13 residues. Trimming took off 8 bases at V and 9 bases at J, with 22 bases between the two ends. The CDR3: CSLRQPGRGSQYF. CDR3 bases: TGCAGCTTGAGACAACCGGGGAGAGGGTCCCAGTACTTC.

The chain joins TRBV7-9 to TRBJ1-1, with D unclear. Germline V lookup: CDR1 SEHNR, CDR2 FQNEAQ (reference sequence). The CDR3 contains 14 residues. V was cut by 3 bases and J by 1 base, with 9 bases left in between. The CDR3 region has the DNA TGTGCCAGCAGCTTTAGTCAAACGAACACTGAAGCTTTCTTT. The encoded protein is CASSFSQTNTEAFF.

This chain uses TRBV7-3 with TRBJ1-6; D remains ambiguous. The V gene's germline CDR1 is SGHTA and CDR2 FQGTGA. V lost 6 bases, J lost 5 bases, and 14 bases lay in between. The CDR3 consists of 15 residues. CDR3 sequence reads: CASSDRGGDNSPLHF. DNA of the CDR3: TGTGCCAGCAGTGACCGGGGAGGCGATAATTCACCCCTCCACTTT. The variable domain in full, with the rest retrieved from reference TRBV7-3 and TRBJ1-6, is GAGVSQTPSNKVTEKGKYVELRCDPISGHTALYWYRQSLGQGPEFLIYFQGTGAADDSGLPNDRFFAVRPEGSVSTLKIQRTERGDSAVYLCASSDRGGDNSPLHFGNGTRLTVT.

The chain joins TRBV5-6 to TRBJ2-6; weak D call: TRBD2 (5 bases). V was pared by 4 bases and J by 3 bases, with 14 bases between. CDR1 and CDR2 from the germline V gene are SGHDT and YYEEEE. The CDR3 has 16 residues. Here the CDR3 reads CASSTPGVGGANVLTF. The CDR3 coding sequence is TGTGCCAGCAGCACCCCCGGGGTAGGTGGGGCCAACGTCCTGACTTTC.

The V gene is TRBV11-2, the J gene TRBJ2-3; 7 nucleotides line up with TRBD1. Trimming took 2 bases from V and 4 from J; bases not matched to a gene: 6. The germline CDR1 and CDR2 sequences are SGHAT and FQNNGV. CDR3 length: 15 amino acids. As DNA, the CDR3 is TGTGCCAGCAGCTTACTGACAGGGCGCGCAGATACGCAGTATTTT. Its protein product is CASSLLTGRADTQYF.

The rearrangement joins TRBV15 to TRBJ2-7; TRBD1 matches 7 bases. V lost 0 bases to trimming and J lost 6 bases; unmatched junction nucleotides: 8. The CDR3 runs 15 residues. Per the germline V gene, CDR1 is LNHNV and CDR2 is YYDKDF (reference sequence). The CDR3 sequence: CATSRDRRGSTEQYF. The CDR3 bases are TGTGCCACCAGCAGAGATCGCAGGGGGAGCACCGAGCAGTACTTC.

This clone appeared a single time. The rearrangement joins TRBV7-9 to TRBJ1-5, with 11 nucleotides matching TRBD1. V lost 5 bases to trimming and J lost 5 bases; unmatched junction nucleotides: 5. Germline V lookup: CDR1 SEHNR, CDR2 FQNEAQ (reference sequence). The CDR3 totals 15 residues. The CDR3: CASSDGTGGHQPQHF. CDR3 bases: TGTGCCAGCAGCGATGGGACAGGGGGACATCAGCCCCAGCATTTT.

This chain connects TRBV28 to TRBJ2-3; D might be TRBD1 (5 bases). CDR1 MDHEN and CDR2 SYDVKM come from the germline V gene. V was shortened by 6 bases and J by 5 bases, with 9 bases between the two germline ends. This CDR3 has 12 amino acids. This CDR3 is CASSSGLDTQYF. The CDR3 DNA reads as TGTGCCAGCAGCTCAGGGTTAGATACGCAGTATTTT.

CDR3 nucleotides: TGTGCCTGGAGTGACCCCTCCCGGGACAGGGGGCTCCGGTACTTC. Encoded protein: CAWSDPSRDRGLRYF. The V and J genes are TRBV30 and TRBJ2-7, with TRBD1 identical over 12 bases. J lost 12 bases, V lost 1 base, and 13 bases had no gene match. Germline CDR1 and CDR2: GTSNPN and SVGIG (reference sequence). This CDR3 is built from 15 residues.

This clone was picked up one time. The genes are TRBV18 and TRBJ1-2; the D is unclear. Germline lookup yields CDR1 KGHSH and CDR2 LQKENI. The ends were cut back, 1 base at V and 9 bases at J, with 9 bases in the middle. The CDR3 runs 12 residues. CDR3 in amino acids: CASSPLLQSYTF. The CDR3 DNA reads TGTGCCAGCTCACCACTTCTTCAGAGCTACACCTTC.

The genes are TRBV6-1 and TRBJ2-1; TRBD2 matches 11 bases. CDR1 is MNHNS and CDR2 is SASEGT in the germline V gene. V shed 4 bases, J shed 6 bases, and the junction held 8 bases outside the gene matches. The CDR3 consists of 16 residues. CDR3 in amino acids: CASSVPIGTSGNEQFF. CDR3 sequence (DNA): TGTGCCAGCAGTGTACCCATCGGGACTAGCGGCAATGAGCAGTTCTTC.

This clone was recorded a few times. The chain uses TRBV11-3 and TRBJ2-7, with a weak D call TRBD2 (5 bases). The CDR3 spans 14 residues. CDR1 SGHNT and CDR2 YENEEA come from the germline V gene. V shed 1 base and J shed 4 bases, with 11 bases lying between them. CDR3 DNA sequence: TGTGCCAGCAGCTTAGGGACGGGAAGTTACGAGCAGTACTTC. Translated: CASSLGTGSYEQYF. Full variable domain (rest looked up from reference TRBV11-3 and TRBJ2-7): EAGVVQSPRYKIIEKKQPVAFWCNPISGHNTLYWYLQNLGQGPELLIRYENEEAVDDSQLPKDRFSAERLKGVDSTLKIQPAELGDSAVYLCASSLGTGSYEQYFGPGTRLTVT.